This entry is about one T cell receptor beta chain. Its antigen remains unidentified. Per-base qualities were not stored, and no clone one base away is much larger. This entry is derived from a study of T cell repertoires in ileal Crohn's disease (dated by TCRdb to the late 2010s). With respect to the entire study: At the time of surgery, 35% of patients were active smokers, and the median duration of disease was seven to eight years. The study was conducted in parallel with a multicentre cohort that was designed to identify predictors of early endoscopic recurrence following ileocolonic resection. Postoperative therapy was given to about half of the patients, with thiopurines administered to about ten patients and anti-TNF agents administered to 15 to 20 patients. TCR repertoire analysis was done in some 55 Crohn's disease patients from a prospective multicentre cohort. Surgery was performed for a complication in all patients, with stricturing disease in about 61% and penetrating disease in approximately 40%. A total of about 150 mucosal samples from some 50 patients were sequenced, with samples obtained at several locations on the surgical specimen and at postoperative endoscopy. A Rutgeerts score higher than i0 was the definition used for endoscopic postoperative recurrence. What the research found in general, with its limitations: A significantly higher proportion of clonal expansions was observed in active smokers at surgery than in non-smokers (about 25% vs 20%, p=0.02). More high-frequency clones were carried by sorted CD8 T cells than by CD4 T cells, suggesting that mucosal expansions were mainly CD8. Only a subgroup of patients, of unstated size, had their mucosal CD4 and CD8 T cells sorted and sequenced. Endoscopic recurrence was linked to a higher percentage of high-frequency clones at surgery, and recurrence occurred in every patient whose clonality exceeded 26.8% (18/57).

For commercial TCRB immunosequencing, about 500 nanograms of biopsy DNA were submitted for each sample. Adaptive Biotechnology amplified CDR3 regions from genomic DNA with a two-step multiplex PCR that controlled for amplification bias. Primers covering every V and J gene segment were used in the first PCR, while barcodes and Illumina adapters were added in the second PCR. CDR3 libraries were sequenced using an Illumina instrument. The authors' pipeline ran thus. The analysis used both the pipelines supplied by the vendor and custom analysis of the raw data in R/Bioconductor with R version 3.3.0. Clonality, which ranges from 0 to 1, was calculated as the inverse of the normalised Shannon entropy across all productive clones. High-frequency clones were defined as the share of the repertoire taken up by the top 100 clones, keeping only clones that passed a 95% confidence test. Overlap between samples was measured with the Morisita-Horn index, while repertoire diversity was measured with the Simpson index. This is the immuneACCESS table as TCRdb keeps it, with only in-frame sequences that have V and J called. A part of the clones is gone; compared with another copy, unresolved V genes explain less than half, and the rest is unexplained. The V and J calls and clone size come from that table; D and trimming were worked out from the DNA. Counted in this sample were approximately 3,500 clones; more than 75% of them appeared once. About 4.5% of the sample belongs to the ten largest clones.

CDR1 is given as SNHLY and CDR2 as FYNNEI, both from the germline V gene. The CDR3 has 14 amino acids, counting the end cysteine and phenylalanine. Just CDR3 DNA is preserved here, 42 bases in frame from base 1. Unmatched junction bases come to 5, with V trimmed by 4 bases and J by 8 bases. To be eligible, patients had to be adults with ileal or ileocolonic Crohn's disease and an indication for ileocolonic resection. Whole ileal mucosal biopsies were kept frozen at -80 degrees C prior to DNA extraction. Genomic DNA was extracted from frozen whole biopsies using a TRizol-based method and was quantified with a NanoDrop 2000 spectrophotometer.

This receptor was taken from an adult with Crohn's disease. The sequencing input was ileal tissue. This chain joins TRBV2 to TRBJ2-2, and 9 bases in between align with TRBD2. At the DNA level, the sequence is TGTGCCAGCAGTGGTGGCCTAGCGGGGGGGGAGCTGTTTTTT. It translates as CASSGGLAGGELFF.